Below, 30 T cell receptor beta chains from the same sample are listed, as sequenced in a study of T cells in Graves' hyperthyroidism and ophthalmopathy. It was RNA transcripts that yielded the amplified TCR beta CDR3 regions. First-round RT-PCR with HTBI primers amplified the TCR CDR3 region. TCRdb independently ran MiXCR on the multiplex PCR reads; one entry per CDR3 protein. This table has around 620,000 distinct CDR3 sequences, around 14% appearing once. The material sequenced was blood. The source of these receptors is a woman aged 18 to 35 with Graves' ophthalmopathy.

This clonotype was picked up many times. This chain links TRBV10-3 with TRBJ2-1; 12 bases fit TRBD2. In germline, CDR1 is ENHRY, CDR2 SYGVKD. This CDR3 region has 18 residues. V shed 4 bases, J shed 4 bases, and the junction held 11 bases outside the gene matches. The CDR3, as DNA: TGTGCCATCAGTGCTCGCCTCTCTAGCGGGAGGGAATACAATGAGCAGTTCTTC. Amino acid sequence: CAISARLSSGREYNEQFF.

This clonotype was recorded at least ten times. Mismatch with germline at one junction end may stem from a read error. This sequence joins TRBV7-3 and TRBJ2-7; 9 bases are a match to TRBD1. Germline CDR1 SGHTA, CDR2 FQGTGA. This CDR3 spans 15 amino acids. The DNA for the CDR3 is TGTGCCAGCAGCGTAACCGGGACAGGGTCCCACGAGCAGTACTTC. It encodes CASSVTGTGSHEQYF.

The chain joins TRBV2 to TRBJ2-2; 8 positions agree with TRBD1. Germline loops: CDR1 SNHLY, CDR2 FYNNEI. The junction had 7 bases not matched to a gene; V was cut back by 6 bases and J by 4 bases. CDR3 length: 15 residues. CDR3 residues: CASSWTGIVTGELFF. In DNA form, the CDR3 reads TGTGCCAGCAGCTGGACAGGGATCGTCACCGGGGAGCTGTTTTTT.

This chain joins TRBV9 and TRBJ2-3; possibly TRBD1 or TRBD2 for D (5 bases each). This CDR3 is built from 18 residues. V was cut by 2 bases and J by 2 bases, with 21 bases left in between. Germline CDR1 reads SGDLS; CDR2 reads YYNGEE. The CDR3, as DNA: TGTGCCAGCAGCGTTCAGGGACCGGCGGTGGGGCTCACAGATACGCAGTATTTT. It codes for CASSVQGPAVGLTDTQYF.

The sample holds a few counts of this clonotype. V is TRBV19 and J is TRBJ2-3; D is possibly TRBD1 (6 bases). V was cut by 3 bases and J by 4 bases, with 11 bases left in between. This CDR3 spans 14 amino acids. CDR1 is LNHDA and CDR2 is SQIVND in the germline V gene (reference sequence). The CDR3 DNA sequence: TGTGCCAGTAGTATCCCTGGGGGCGCAGATACGCAGTATTTT. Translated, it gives CASSIPGGADTQYF.

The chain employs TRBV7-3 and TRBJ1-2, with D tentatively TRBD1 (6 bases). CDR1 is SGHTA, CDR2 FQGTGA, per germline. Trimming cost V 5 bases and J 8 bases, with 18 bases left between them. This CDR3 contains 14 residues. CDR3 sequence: CASSPRGDLRGYTF. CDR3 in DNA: TGTGCCAGCAGCCCCAGGGGCGATTTGAGGGGCTACACCTTC.

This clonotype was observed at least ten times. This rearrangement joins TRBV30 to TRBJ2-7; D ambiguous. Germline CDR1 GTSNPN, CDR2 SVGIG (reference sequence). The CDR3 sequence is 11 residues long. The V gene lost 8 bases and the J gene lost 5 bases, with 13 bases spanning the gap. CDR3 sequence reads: CAGRISHEQYF. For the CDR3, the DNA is TGTGCCGGACGGATTTCGCACGAGCAGTACTTC.

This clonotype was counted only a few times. The CDR3 nucleotides read TGTGCTAGTGGTTTGGTAGAAAAAACCGAACTAGCGGGGTACAATGAGCAGTTCTTC. Its translation is CASGLVEKTELAGYNEQFF. The rearrangement links TRBV12-5 to TRBJ2-1, with 10 bases that match TRBD2. V dropped 0 bases and J dropped 4; count of bases not matched to a gene: 12. Per the germline V gene, CDR1 is LGHNT and CDR2 is FRNRAP. The length of the CDR3 is 19 residues.

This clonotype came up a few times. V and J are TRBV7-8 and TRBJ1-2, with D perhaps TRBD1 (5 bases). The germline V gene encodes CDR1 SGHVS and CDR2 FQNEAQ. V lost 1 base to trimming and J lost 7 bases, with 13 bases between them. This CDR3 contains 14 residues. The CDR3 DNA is TGTGCCAGCAGCTTAGAGTTAAAGGGGAGTGGCTACACCTTC. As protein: CASSLELKGSGYTF. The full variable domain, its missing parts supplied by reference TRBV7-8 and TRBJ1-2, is GAGVSQSPRYKVAKRGQDVALRCDPISGHVSLFWYQQALGQGPEFLTYFQNEAQLDKSGLPSDRFFAERPEGSVSTLKIQRTQQEDSAVYLCASSLELKGSGYTFGSGTRLTVV.

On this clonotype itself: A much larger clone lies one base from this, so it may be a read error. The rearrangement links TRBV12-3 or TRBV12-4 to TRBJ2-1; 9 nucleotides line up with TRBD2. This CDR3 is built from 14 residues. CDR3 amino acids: CASSFGGRANERFF. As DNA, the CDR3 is TGTGCCAGCAGTTTCGGCGGGAGGGCCAATGAGCGGTTCTTC.

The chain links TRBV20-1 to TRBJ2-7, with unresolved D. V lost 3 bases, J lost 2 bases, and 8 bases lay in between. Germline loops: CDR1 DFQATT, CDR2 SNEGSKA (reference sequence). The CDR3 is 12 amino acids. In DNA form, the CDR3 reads TGCAGTGCTAGGGTGGGGACCTACGAGCAGTACTTC. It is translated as CSARVGTYEQYF.

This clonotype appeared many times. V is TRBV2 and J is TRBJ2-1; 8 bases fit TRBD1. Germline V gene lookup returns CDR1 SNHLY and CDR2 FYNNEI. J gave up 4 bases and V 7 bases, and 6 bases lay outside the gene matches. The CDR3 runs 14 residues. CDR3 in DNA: TGTGCCAGCACCACAGGGGGGAGTTACAATGAGCAGTTCTTC. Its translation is CASTTGGSYNEQFF.

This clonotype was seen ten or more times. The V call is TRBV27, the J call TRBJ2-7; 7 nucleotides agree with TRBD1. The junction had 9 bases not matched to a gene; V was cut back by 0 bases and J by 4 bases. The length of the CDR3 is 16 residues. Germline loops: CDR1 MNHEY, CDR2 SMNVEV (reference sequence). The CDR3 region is CASSLSKGDRYYEQYF. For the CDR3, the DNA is TGTGCCAGCAGTTTATCGAAAGGGGACAGATATTACGAGCAGTACTTC.

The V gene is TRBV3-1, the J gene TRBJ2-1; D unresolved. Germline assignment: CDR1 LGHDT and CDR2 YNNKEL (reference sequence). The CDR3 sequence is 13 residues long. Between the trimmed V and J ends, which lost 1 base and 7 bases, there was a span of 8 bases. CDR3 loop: CASSQALQNEQFF. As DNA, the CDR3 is TGTGCCAGCAGCCAAGCTTTACAAAATGAGCAGTTCTTC.

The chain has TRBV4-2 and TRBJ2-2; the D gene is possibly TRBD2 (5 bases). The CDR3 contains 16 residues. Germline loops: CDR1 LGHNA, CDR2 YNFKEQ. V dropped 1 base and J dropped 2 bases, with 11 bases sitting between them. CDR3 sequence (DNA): TGTGCCAGCAGCCAAGTAAGAGGGAGTAACACCGGGGAGCTGTTTTTT. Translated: CASSQVRGSNTGELFF.

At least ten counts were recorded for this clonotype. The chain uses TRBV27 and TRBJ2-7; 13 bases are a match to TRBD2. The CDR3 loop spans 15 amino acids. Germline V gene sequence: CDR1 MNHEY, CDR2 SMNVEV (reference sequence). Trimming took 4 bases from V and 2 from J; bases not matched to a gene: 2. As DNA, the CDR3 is TGTGCCAGCAGTTACGGGACTAGCGGGACCTACGAGCAGTACTTC. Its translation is CASSYGTSGTYEQYF.

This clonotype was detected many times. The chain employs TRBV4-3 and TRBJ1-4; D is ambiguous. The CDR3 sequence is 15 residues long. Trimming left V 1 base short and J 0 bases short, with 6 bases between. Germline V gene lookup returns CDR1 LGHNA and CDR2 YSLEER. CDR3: CASSQALATNEKLFF. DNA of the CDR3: TGCGCCAGCAGCCAAGCTCTTGCAACTAATGAAAAACTGTTTTTT.

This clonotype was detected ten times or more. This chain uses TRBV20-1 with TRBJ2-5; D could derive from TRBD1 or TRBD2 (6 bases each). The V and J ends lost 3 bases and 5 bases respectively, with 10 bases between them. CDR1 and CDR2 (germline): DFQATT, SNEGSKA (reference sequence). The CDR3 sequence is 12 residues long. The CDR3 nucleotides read TGCAGTGCTAGGACAGGAGGGGAGACCCAGTACTTC. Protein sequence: CSARTGGETQYF.

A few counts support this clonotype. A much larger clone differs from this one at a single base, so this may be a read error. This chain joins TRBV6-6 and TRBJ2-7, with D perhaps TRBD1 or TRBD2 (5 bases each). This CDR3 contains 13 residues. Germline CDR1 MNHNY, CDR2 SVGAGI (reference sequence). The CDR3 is CASSYRGAYGQYF. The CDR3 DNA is TGTGCCAGCAGTTACAGGGGAGCCTACGGGCAGTACTTC.

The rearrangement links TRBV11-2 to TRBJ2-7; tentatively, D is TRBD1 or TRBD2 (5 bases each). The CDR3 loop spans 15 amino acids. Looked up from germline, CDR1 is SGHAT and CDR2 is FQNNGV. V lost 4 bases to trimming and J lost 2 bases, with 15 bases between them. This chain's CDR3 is CASSYPGRRAYEQYF. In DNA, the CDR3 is TGTGCCAGCAGCTACCCGGGACGGCGAGCCTACGAGCAGTACTTC.

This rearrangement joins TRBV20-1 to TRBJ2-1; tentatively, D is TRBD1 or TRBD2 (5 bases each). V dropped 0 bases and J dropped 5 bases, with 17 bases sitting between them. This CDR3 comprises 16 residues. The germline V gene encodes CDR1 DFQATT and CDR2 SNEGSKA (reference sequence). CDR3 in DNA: TGCAGTGCTAGAGATCGGACGGGACGGGACGACAATGAGCAGTTCTTC. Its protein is CSARDRTGRDDNEQFF.

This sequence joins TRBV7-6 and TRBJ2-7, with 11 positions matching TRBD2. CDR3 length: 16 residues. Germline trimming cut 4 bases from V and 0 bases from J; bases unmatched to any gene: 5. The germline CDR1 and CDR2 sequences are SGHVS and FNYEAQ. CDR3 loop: CASSSRLAGNSYEQYF. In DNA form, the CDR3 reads TGTGCCAGCAGCTCCCGACTAGCGGGAAACTCCTACGAGCAGTACTTC.

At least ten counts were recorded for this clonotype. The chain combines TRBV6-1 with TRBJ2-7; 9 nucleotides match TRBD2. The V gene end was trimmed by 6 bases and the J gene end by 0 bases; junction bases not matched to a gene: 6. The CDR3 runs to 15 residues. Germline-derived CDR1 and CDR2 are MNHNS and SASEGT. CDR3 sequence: CASSLTSGFSYEQYF. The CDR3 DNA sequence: TGTGCCAGCAGCCTGACTAGCGGCTTCTCCTACGAGCAGTACTTC.

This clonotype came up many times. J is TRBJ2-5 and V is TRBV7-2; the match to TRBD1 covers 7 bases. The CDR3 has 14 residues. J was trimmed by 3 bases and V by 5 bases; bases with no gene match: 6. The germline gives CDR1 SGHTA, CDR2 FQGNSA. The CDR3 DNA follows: TGTGCCAGCAGCGCCCGCACAGGGGAAGAGACCCAGTACTTC. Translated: CASSARTGEETQYF.

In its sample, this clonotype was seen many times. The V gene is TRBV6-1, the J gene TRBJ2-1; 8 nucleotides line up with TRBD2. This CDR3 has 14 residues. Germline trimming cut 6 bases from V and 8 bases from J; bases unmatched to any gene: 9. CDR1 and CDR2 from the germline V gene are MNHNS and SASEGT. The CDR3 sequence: CASRYQRESHEQFF. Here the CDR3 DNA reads TGTGCCAGCAGATATCAGCGGGAGTCCCATGAGCAGTTCTTC.

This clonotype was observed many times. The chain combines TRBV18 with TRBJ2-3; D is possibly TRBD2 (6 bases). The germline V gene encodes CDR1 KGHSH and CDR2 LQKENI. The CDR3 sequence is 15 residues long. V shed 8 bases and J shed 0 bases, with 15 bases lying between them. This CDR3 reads CASSPLAGSTDTQYF. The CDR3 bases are TGTGCCAGCAGTCCTTTGGCGGGGAGCACAGATACGCAGTATTTT.

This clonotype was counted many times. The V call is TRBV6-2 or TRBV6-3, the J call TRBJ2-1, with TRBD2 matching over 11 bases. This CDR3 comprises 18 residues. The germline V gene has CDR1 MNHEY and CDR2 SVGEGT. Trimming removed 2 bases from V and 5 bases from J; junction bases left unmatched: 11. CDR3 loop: CASSYGASSGRWDNEQFF. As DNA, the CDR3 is TGTGCCAGCAGTTACGGGGCCTCTAGCGGGAGGTGGGACAATGAGCAGTTCTTC.

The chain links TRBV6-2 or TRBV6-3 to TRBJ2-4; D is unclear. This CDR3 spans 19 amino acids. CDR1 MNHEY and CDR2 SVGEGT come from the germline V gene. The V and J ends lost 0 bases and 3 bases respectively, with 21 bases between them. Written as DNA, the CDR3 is TGTGCCAGCAGTTACTCCGTCGGGTTCGCCCTTGGAGTCAAAAACATTCAGTACTTC. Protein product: CASSYSVGFALGVKNIQYF.

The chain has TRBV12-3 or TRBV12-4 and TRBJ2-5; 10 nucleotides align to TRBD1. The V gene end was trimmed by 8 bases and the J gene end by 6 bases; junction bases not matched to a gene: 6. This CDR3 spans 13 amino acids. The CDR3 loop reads CASGQGGRKTQYF. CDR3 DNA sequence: TGTGCCAGCGGACAGGGGGGGAGAAAGACCCAGTACTTC.

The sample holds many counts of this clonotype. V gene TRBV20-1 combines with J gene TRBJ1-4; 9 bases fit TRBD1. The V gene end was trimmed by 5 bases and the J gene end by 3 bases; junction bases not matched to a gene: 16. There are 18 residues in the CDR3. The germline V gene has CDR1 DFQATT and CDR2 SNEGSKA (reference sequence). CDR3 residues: CSAFLGTGSKWANEKLFF. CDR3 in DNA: TGCAGTGCTTTCCTTGGGACAGGGTCGAAATGGGCTAATGAAAAACTGTTTTTT.